The clone carrying this TCR beta chain was seen a few times. Antigen specificity is unknown. The whole isolated RNA underwent reverse transcription, so sequencing captured expressed TCRB transcripts. The protocol was immunoSEQ multiplex PCR, while the TCRdb copy is restricted to in-frame clones and leaves out a portion. This table holds a few hundred thousand clones, roughly a tenth found once. The data were obtained in a study of beta chain features in type 1 diabetes. Points from the study as a whole: Shorter templates might be favored by PCR, and equally so in patients and in controls. Shorter TCRB CDR3s, moderately but significantly so, were found in Type 1 diabetes patients in all four CD4+ subsets.

CD45RO/CCR7/CD25/CD127/CD95/CD27 staining was used to isolate CD4+ naive, central memory, regulatory and stem cell-like memory cells by sorting. Trimming cost V 1 base and J 2 bases; bases outside gene matches: 18. This CDR3 is 20 amino acids long. Germline V gene sequence: CDR1 LGHNA, CDR2 YNFKEQ. The sequence was obtained from a man aged 25-45 years with type 1 diabetes. The sequenced sample consisted of central memory CD4+ T cells from blood. The rearrangement links TRBV4-2 to TRBJ2-7; 9 bases are shared with TRBD1. The CDR3 spells CASSQGTPGQGTGRTYEQYF. CDR3 nucleotides: TGTGCCAGCAGCCAAGGCACACCGGGACAGGGAACCGGTAGGACCTACGAGCAGTACTTC.